A single sample is the source of the 16 T cell receptor beta chains below, sequenced in a study of tumor-infiltrating lymphocytes in primary liver carcinoma. Researchers generated TCR beta cDNA from approximately 0.55 ug of total RNA, relying on a constant-region primer. Researchers made the TCR beta libraries by running three nested multiplex PCR rounds with slightly modified ARM-PCR. A C-beta reverse primer and TRBV1-TRBV30 forward primers served in each of the first two PCR rounds, at around 10 cycles apiece. Each CDR3 protein is one row after TCRdb ran MiXCR on the multiplex PCR reads. The data contain fewer than 350,000 distinct CDR3 sequences, 65% of them singletons. Researchers drew blood RNA from unsorted whole blood and extracted germline DNA as well. Sequenced material: peripheral blood. These receptors originate from a man between 40 and 49 years old with primary liver carcinoma and hepatitis B virus infection.

This clonotype was counted a single time. A read error is possible here, since a much larger clone lies one base away. The chain joins TRBV5-4 to TRBJ2-1, with a weak D call TRBD1 (5 bases). Trimming left V 4 bases short and J 9 bases short, with 17 bases between. Looked up from germline, CDR1 is SGHNT and CDR2 is YYREEE (reference sequence). This CDR3 comprises 14 residues. The CDR3 reads CASSPEATDSEQFF. CDR3 nucleotide sequence: TGTGCCAGCAGCCCTGAAGCGACTGACAGTGAGCAGTTCTTC. Complete variable domain (other parts from reference TRBV5-4 and TRBJ2-1): ETGVTQSPTHLIKTRGQQVTLRCSSQSGHNTVSWYQQALGQGPQFIFQYYREEENGRGNFPPRFSGLQFPNYSSELNVNALELDDSALYLCASSPEATDSEQFFGPGTRLTVL.

This chain uses TRBV11-1 with TRBJ2-2, with a possible D match to TRBD2 (5 bases). The CDR3 runs 15 residues. V gave up 8 bases and J gave up 5 bases, with 18 bases separating them. Germline CDR1 and CDR2: SGHAT and FQDESV (reference sequence). This CDR3 is CASDLVRGRTGELFF. CDR3 nucleotides: TGTGCCAGCGACTTAGTACGGGGTCGAACCGGGGAGCTGTTTTTT.

The V and J genes are TRBV13 and TRBJ1-1, with D possibly matching TRBD1 (5 bases). Germline loops: CDR1 PRHDT, CDR2 FYEKMQ (reference sequence). With 8 bases removed from V and 1 base from J, the gap between germline ends came to 11 bases. The CDR3 contains 13 residues. In DNA, the CDR3 is TGTGCCAGCGGGGGGGAGACGAACACTGAAGCTTTCTTT. This gives the protein CASGGETNTEAFF.

As concerns this clonotype: The junction departs from the called germline gene at one end, perhaps through a read error. The J gene is TRBJ2-7, the V gene TRBV14, with a possible D match to TRBD2 (7 bases). CDR3 size: 15 residues. From germline, CDR1 is SGHDN and CDR2 FVKESK. CDR3 DNA: TGTGCCAGCAGCCACCTCGGCGGGGGCTCCTACGAACAGTACTTC. Its translation is CASSHLGGGSYEQYF.

Notes on this clonotype: One end of the junction fails to match germline, which may point to a read error. The chain employs TRBV12-3 or TRBV12-4 and TRBJ1-2; unclear D gene. The CDR3 consists of 15 residues. DNA for the CDR3: TGTACCAGCACCGTAGAGGGTGGAGCTAACTATGGCTACACCTTC. It yields the protein CTSTVEGGANYGYTF.

Points on this clonotype: This is likely a read error, given that the CDR3 carries no conserved phenylalanine or tryptophan at its end. Because the CDR3's place on the DNA is in doubt, the DNA is left out and the CDR3 is given as listed by TCRdb. The chain combines TRBV29-1 with TRBJ1-6. The CDR3 contains 13 residues when both ends are counted. The germline V gene encodes CDR1 SQVTM and CDR2 ANQGSEA. The CDR3 is CSAGGAQNSPLRS.

In the case of this clonotype: Its ends do not fully match the called genes, so a read error is possible. The rearrangement links TRBV7-9 to TRBJ2-2; the D call may be TRBD1 or TRBD2 (5 bases each). The germline gives CDR1 SEHNR, CDR2 FQNEAQ (reference sequence). The CDR3 runs to 16 residues. CDR3 loop: CASSLFLQGWTGELFF. Written as DNA, the CDR3 is TGTGCCAGCAGCTTATTTCTTCAGGGTTGGACCGGGGAGCTTTTTTTT.

As concerns this clonotype: A read error may account for a junction end that differs from germline. The chain combines TRBV11-2 with TRBJ2-3, with a tentative D call TRBD2 (6 bases). This CDR3 is 14 amino acids long. Germline V CDR1 and CDR2: SGHAT, FQNNGV. The CDR3 DNA is TGCGCCAGCAGCTTAGCGGCCTACACAGATACGCAGTGTTTT. Protein product: CASSLAAYTDTQCF.

This rearrangement joins TRBV30 to TRBJ1-1; D gene unclear. Germline V CDR1 and CDR2: GTSNPN, SVGIG (reference sequence). The CDR3 runs 13 residues. V shed 4 bases and J shed 6 bases, with 15 bases lying between them. The CDR3 DNA reads as TGTGCCTGGACCGAACAGATAAACTCTGAAGCTTTCTTT. This encodes CAWTEQINSEAFF.

In this sample, this clonotype turned up once. The V and J genes are TRBV7-8 and TRBJ2-7; a possible D gene is TRBD2 (5 bases). V was clipped by 5 bases and J by 0 bases, with 14 bases between them. The CDR3 is 15 amino acids. Germline V CDR1 and CDR2: SGHVS, FQNEAQ. DNA for the CDR3: TGTGCCAGCAGCAAAACGGACGGAGGCTCCTACGAGCAGTACTTC. Its protein product is CASSKTDGGSYEQYF. Full variable domain (missing parts from reference TRBV7-8 and TRBJ2-7): GAGVSQSPRYKVAKRGQDVALRCDPISGHVSLFWYQQALGQGPEFLTYFQNEAQLDKSGLPSDRFFAERPEGSVSTLKIQRTQQEDSAVYLCASSKTDGGSYEQYFGPGTRLTVT.

This clonotype was seen only once. One end of the junction fails to match germline, which may point to a read error. The rearrangement joins TRBV2 to TRBJ2-3; 10 bases align to TRBD2. CDR3 length: 15 amino acids. CDR1 is SNHLY and CDR2 is FYNNEI in the germline V gene. DNA of the CDR3: TGTGCCAACAACCGGCTAGCGGGAGTGGGAGATACGAAGTATTTT. Protein product: CANNRLAGVGDTKYF.

This clonotype was seen once. An end of the junction differs from the germline gene, which may be a read error. This rearrangement joins TRBV11-1 to TRBJ1-2, with D possibly TRBD1 on 5 matching bases. CDR1 SGHAT and CDR2 FQDESV come from the germline V gene (reference sequence). This CDR3 contains 13 residues. CDR3: CASGFSRVGGYTF. As DNA, the CDR3 is TGCGCCAGCGGCTTCTCCAGGGTTGGAGGCTACACCTTC.

A few counts support this clonotype. The V gene is TRBV13, the J gene TRBJ2-5; D not certain. The CDR3 runs to 13 residues. The V gene's germline CDR1 is PRHDT and CDR2 FYEKMQ (reference sequence). The germline V and J ends were trimmed by 4 bases and 5 bases, with 11 bases remaining between them. The CDR3 region is CASSSWTVETQYF. The CDR3 region has the DNA TGTGCCAGCAGCTCCTGGACCGTCGAGACCCAGTACTTC.

A word on this clonotype: A much larger clone lies a single base off, so this may be a read error. This chain links TRBV6-6 with TRBJ2-3; D is perhaps TRBD1 or TRBD2 (5 bases each). The CDR3 totals 16 residues. V was cut by 5 bases and J by 0 bases, with 15 bases left in between. Germline assignment: CDR1 MNHNY and CDR2 SVGAGI (reference sequence). CDR3 nucleotide sequence: TGTGCCAGCAGTCGGGGACCGCTCTTTAGCACAGATACGCAGTATTTT. It translates to CASSRGPLFSTDTQYF.

J is TRBJ2-7 and V is TRBV6-6, with D unclear. Germline V CDR1 and CDR2: MNHNY, SVGAGI (reference sequence). Deletions cut 8 bases from V and 6 bases from J, with 14 bases between. This CDR3 is 12 amino acids long. Here the CDR3 reads CASGGPRGEQYF. The CDR3 DNA follows: TGTGCCAGCGGTGGCCCCCGTGGCGAGCAGTACTTC.

Comment on this clonotype: A much larger clone lies a single base off, so this may be a read error. This chain uses TRBV6-1 with TRBJ2-7, with 12 positions matching TRBD1. The CDR3 sequence is 15 residues long. The V gene's germline CDR1 is MNHNS and CDR2 SASEGT. CDR3 DNA: TGTGCCAGCAGTGTCGGGACAGGGGGCTCCTACGAGCGGTACTTC. Its protein product is CASSVGTGGSYERYF.